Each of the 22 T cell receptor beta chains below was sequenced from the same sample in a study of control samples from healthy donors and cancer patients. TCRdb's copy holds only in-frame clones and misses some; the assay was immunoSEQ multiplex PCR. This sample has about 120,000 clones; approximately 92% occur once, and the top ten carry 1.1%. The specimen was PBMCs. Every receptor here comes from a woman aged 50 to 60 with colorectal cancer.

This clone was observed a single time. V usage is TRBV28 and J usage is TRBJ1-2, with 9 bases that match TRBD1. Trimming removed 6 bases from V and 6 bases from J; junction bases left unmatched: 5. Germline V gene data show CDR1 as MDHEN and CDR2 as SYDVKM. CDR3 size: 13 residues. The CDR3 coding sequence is TGTGCCAGCAGGACCGGGACAGGGAATGGCTACACCTTC. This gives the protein CASRTGTGNGYTF.

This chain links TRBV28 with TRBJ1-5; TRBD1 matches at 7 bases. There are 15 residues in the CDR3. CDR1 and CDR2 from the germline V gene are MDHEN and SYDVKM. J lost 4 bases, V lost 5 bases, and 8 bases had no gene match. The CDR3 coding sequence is TGTGCCAGCAGTCTCGACAGGGCAACAAATCAGCCCCAGCATTTT. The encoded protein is CASSLDRATNQPQHF.

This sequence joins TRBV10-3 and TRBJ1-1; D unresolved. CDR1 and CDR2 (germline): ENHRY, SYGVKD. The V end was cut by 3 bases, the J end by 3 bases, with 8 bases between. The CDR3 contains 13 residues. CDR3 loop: CAISDRTDTEAFF. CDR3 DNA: TGTGCCATCAGTGATCGGACTGACACTGAAGCTTTCTTT.

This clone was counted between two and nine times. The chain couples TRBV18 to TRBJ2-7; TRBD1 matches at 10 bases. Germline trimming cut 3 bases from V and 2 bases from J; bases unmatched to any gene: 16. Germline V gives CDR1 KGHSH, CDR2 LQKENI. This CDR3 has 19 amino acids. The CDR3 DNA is TGTGCCAGCTCACCCACCCTTTGGCAAAGACAGGGGGCCCCCTACGAGCAGTACTTC. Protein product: CASSPTLWQRQGAPYEQYF. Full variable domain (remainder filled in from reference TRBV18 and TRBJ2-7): NAGVMQNPRHLVRRRGQEARLRCSPMKGHSHVYWYRQLPEEGLKFMVYLQKENIIDESGMPKERFSAEFPKEGPSILRIQQVVRGDSAAYFCASSPTLWQRQGAPYEQYFGPGTRLTVT.

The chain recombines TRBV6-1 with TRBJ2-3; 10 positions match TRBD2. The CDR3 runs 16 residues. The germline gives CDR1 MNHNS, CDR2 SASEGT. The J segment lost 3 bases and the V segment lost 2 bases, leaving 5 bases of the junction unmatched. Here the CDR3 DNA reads TGTGCCAGCAGTGAATCTAGCGGGAGCATTACAGATACGCAGTATTTT. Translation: CASSESSGSITDTQYF.

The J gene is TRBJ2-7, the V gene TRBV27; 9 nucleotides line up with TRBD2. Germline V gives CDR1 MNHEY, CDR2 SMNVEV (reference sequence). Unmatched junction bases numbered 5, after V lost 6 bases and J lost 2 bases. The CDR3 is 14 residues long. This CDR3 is CASREASGTYEQYF. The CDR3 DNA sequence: TGTGCCAGCAGGGAGGCTAGCGGGACCTACGAGCAGTACTTC.

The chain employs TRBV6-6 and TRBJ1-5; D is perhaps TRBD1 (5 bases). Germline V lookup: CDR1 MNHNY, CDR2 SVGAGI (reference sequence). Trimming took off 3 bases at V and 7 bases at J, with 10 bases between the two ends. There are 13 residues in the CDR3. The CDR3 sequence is CASSYEGLQPQHF. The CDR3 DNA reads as TGTGCCAGCAGTTATGAGGGGCTCCAGCCCCAGCATTTT.

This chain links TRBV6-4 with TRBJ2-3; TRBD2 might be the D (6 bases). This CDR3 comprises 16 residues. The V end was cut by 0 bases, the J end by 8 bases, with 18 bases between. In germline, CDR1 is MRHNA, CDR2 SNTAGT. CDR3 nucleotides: TGTGCCAGCAGTGACTCGAACTTTGCGGCAGCGGGTACGCAGTATTTT. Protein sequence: CASSDSNFAAAGTQYF.

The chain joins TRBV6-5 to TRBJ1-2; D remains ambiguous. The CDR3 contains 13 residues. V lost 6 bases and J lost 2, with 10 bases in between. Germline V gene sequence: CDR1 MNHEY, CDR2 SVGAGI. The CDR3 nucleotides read TGTGCCAGCAGCCGTACAAAGAACTATGGCTACACCTTC. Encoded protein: CASSRTKNYGYTF.

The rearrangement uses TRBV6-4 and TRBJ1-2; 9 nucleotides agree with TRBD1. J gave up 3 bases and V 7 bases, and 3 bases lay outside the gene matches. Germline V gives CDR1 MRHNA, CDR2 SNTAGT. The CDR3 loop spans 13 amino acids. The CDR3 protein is CASNWTGDYGYTF. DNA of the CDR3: TGTGCCAGCAACTGGACAGGGGACTATGGCTACACCTTC.

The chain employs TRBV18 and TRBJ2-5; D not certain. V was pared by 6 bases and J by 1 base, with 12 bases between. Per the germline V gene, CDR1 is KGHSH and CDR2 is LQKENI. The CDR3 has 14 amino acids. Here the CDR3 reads CASSLQRSQETQYF. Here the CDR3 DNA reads TGTGCCAGCTCCCTGCAACGGTCCCAAGAGACCCAGTACTTC.

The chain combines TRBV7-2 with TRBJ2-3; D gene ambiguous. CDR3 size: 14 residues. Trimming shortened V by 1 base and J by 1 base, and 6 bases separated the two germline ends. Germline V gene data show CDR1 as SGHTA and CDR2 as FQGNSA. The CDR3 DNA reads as TGTGCCAGCAGCTTAGGTTCCCGCACAGATACGCAGTATTTT. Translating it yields CASSLGSRTDTQYF.

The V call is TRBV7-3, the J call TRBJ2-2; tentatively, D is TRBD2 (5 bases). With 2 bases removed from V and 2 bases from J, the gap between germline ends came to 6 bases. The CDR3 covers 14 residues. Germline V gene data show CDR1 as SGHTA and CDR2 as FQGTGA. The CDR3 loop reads CASSLDYNTGELFF. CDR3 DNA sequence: TGTGCCAGCAGCTTAGACTACAACACCGGGGAGCTGTTTTTT.

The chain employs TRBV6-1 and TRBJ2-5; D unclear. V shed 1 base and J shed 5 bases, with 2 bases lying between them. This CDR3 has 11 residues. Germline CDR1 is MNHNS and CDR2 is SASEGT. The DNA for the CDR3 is TGTGCCAGCAGTGAAGTGGAGACCCAGTACTTC. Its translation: CASSEVETQYF.

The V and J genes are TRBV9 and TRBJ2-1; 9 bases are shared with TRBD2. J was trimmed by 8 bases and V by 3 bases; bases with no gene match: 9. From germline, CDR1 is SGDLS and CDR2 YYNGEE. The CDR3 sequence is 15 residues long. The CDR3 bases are TGTGCCAGCAGCGCGATAGGCGGGAGGGGCGATGAGCAGTTCTTC. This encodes CASSAIGGRGDEQFF.

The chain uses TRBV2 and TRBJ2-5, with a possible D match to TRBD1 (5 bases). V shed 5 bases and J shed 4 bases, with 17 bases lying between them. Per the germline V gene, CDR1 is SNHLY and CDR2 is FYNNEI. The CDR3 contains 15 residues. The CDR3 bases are TGTGCCAGCAGTCAAACCGGACACGTATTAGAGACCCAGTACTTC. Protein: CASSQTGHVLETQYF.

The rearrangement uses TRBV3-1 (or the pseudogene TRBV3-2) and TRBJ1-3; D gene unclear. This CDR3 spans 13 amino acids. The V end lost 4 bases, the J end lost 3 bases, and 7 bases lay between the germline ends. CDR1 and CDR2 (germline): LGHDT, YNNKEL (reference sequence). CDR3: CASSPTGGNTIYF. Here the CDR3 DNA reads TGTGCCAGCAGCCCGACTGGTGGAAACACCATATATTTT.

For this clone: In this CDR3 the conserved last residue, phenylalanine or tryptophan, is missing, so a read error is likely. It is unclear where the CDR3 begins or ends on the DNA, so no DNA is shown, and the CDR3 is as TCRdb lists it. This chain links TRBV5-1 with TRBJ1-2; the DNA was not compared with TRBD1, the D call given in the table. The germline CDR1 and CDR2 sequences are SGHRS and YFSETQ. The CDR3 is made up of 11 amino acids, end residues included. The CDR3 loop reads CASSLAGCVQE.

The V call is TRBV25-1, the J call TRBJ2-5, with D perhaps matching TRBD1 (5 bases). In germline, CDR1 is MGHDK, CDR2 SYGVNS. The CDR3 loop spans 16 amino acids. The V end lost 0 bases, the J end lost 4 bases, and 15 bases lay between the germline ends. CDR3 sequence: CASSEYKGMDIETQYF. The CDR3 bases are TGTGCCAGCAGTGAATATAAAGGGATGGACATAGAGACCCAGTACTTC.

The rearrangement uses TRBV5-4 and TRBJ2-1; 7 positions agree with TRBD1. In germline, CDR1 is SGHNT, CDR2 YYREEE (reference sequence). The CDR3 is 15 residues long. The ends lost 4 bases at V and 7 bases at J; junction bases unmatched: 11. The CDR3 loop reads CASSPEGARGNEQFF. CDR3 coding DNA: TGTGCCAGCAGCCCCGAGGGGGCCCGTGGGAATGAGCAGTTCTTC. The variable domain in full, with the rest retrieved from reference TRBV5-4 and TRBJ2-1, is ETGVTQSPTHLIKTRGQQVTLRCSSQSGHNTVSWYQQALGQGPQFIFQYYREEENGRGNFPPRFSGLQFPNYSSELNVNALELDDSALYLCASSPEGARGNEQFFGPGTRLTVL.

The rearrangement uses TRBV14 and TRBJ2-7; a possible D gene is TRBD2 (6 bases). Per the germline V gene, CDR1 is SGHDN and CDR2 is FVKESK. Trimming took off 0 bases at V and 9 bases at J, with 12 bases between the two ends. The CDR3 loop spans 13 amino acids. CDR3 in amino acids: CASSQDLGGWQYF. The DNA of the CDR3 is TGTGCCAGCAGCCAAGATCTGGGAGGCTGGCAGTACTTC.

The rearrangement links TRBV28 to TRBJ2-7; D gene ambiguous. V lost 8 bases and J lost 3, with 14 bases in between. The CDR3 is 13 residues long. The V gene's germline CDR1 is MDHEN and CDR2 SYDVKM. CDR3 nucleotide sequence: TGTGCCAGCCGAATTTCGGCCGGCTACGAGCAGTACTTC. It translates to CASRISAGYEQYF.